This TCR beta chain was found in a study of Ad26.COV2.S vaccination and SARS-CoV-2 variants (dated by TCRdb to the early 2020s). As for the study more broadly: Donors in the vaccine arm were drawn from COV1001, a phase I-IIa trial of Ad26.COV2.S in healthy adults that was multicentre, randomized, double-blind and placebo-controlled. TCRbeta repertoire sequencing served as the tool for gauging how specific and how broad the SARS-CoV-2-reactive T cell receptors were following Ad26.COV2.S vaccination. Ad26.COV2.S was given intramuscularly at 5x10^10 or 1x10^11 viral particles, as a single shot or as two shots 56 days apart. Participants in the trial were split at random into five groups of five each, receiving low-dose or high-dose Ad26.COV2.S once or twice, or else placebo on both occasions. Investigators did not know the trial group allocation while performing experiments and assessing outcomes. The TCR-sequenced set comprised around 30 samples: about 19 Ad26.COV2.S vaccine recipients, 5 placebo recipients and 8 SARS-CoV-2 convalescent individuals. What the study reported, not specific to this receptor: Non-spike TCR breadth was comparable between vaccine and placebo recipients, consistent with the vaccine containing only spike. The authors noted that total T cell responses may have been underestimated by the TCR breadth and depth analyses. The study was not powered to compare responses between vaccine doses or regimens. Higher spike-specific TCR breadth was observed in Ad26.COV2.S recipients than in placebo recipients (P = 0.0014). After vaccination, substantial breadth of spike-specific CD8+ and CD4+ T cell responses was reported.

TCRbeta CDR3 regions were sequenced with the immunoSEQ Assay. After extraction, genomic DNA underwent amplification by bias-controlled multiplex PCR, followed by high-throughput sequencing. The paper's processing steps were these. Collapsing and filtering of sequences were performed to quantify the absolute abundance of each unique TCRbeta CDR3 region. T cell fraction was estimated by normalizing TCRbeta template counts to usable DNA, which was measured by amplifying reference genes present in all nucleated cells. Repertoire TCRs were annotated as SARS-CoV-2-specific when V gene, CDR3 amino acid sequence and J gene were exactly matched to a known reactive TCR set. The reference SARS-CoV-2 TCR set was obtained from MIRA and was filtered for enrichment in COVID-19-positive ImmuneCODE repertoires, whereby public or cross-reactive TCRs were removed. Using the MIRA antigens, annotated TCRs were further analysed by specific ORF or by position within an ORF. Breadth was defined as annotated unique rearrangements over total unique productive rearrangements; depth was the summed frequency of those rearrangements. Two-sided Wilcoxon rank-sum tests were applied when comparing TCR breadth between groups. TCRdb stores this immuneACCESS table with in-frame sequences only. Part of the clones is absent; in the studies checked, under half of the shortfall reflects unresolved V genes, and no reason is known for the rest. V, J and clone size reflect that table, while D and trimming were determined from the DNA. Counted in this sample were 400,000 to 450,000 clones; about 93% of them appeared once. 12% of the sample is in the top ten clones.

What this sample's treatment or condition label stands for: 19 received Ad26.COV2.S at low or high dose, single or two shots; 5 received placebo; per-sample allocation not given. For vaccine and placebo recipients, repertoires were sequenced using samples collected on day 63 after the first injection. In Cohort 1b, 25 or so adults aged 18-55 years were enrolled at a single site in Boston, USA, between 29 July and 7 August 2020. Ad26.COV2.S consisted of a replication-incompetent adenovirus type 26 vector by which a prefusion-stabilized SARS-CoV-2 spike protein from the original Wuhan strain was expressed. The germline V gene gives CDR1 as KGHSH and CDR2 as LQKENI. The CDR3, from cysteine to phenylalanine, totals 15 residues. The DNA shown is the 45-base CDR3, in frame from base 1. Trimming costs V 4 bases and J 3 bases, and their ends lie 16 bases apart. Details on this clone: Its recognized antigen is unknown. No much larger clonotype is one base removed from it; base qualities were not supplied.

The rearranged chain carries TRBV18 and TRBJ2-7, with no confident D gene call. The sequence came from a person aged 18 to 59 who received the Ad26.COV2.S COVID-19 vaccine or a placebo. Sample: peripheral blood, taken in a trial of Ad26.COV2.S vaccine versus placebo. The CDR3 region has the sequence CASSLTNGLIYEQYF. The DNA sequence is given as TGTGCCAGCTCACTAACTAACGGTCTTATCTACGAGCAGTACTTC. The reference TRBV18 and TRBJ2-7 proteins fill in what lies around the CDR3, so the full variable domain reads NAGVMQNPRHLVRRRGQEARLRCSPMKGHSHVYWYRQLPEEGLKFMVYLQKENIIDESGMPKERFSAEFPKEGPSILRIQQVVRGDSAAYFCASSLTNGLIYEQYFGPGTRLTVT.